These 14 T cell receptor beta chains originate from one sample sequenced in a study of T cell responses to AZD1222 COVID-19 vaccine. Profiling relied on immunoSEQ multiplex PCR, and the TCRdb table lists in-frame clones only, not all of them. The repertoire includes tens of thousands of clones, roughly 80% of them detected once, and approximately 3.5% sits in the top ten. Source: peripheral blood, taken 28 days after the second AZD1222 dose. These receptors were taken from an adult who received the AZD1222 COVID-19 vaccine.

The chain recombines TRBV28 with TRBJ2-7; either TRBD1 or TRBD2 may supply D (7 bases each). Germline CDR1 is MDHEN and CDR2 is SYDVKM. V was trimmed by 6 bases and J by 12 bases, leaving 21 bases between them. This CDR3 is 13 amino acids long. CDR3 protein: CASSRERRGGWYF. CDR3 coding DNA: TGTGCCAGCAGCCGCGAACGCAGGGGGGGTTGGTACTTC.

This clone was observed once. In nucleotides, the CDR3 is TGTGCCAGCAGCTTCACAGGAAACACTGAAGCTTTCTTT. Its protein product is CASSFTGNTEAFF. V usage is TRBV5-8 and J usage is TRBJ1-1; D possibly corresponds to TRBD1 (5 bases). The ends were cut back, 2 bases at V and 2 bases at J, with 7 bases in the middle. Germline CDR1 reads SGHTS; CDR2 reads YDEGEE. The CDR3 loop spans 13 amino acids.

The genes are TRBV5-4 and TRBJ1-5; D perhaps matches TRBD1 (5 bases). The ends were cut back, 2 bases at V and 4 bases at J, with 10 bases in the middle. The CDR3 is 14 amino acids. Looked up from germline, CDR1 is SGHNT and CDR2 is YYREEE (reference sequence). CDR3 residues: CASSFGGTNQPQHF. DNA of the CDR3: TGTGCCAGCAGCTTCGGGGGAACTAATCAGCCCCAGCATTTT.

This chain connects TRBV5-1 to TRBJ2-3, with TRBD2 as a possible D gene (7 bases). The V gene's germline CDR1 is SGHRS and CDR2 YFSETQ. This CDR3 spans 15 amino acids. Trimming removed 2 bases at V and 2 bases at J, with 12 bases between. The CDR3 DNA reads TGCGCCAGCAGCTTCCGGGGGGCCCTCACAGATACGCAGTATTTT. It codes for CASSFRGALTDTQYF. The complete variable domain, with remaining parts taken from reference TRBV5-1 and TRBJ2-3, reads KAGVTQTPRYLIKTRGQQVTLSCSPISGHRSVSWYQQTPGQGLQFLFEYFSETQRNKGNFPGRFSGRQFSNSRSEMNVSTLELGDSALYLCASSFRGALTDTQYFGPGTRLTVL.

The J gene is TRBJ2-3, the V gene TRBV28; D is uncertain. The CDR3 runs to 14 residues. V lost 2 bases and J lost 0, with 6 bases in between. The V gene's germline CDR1 is MDHEN and CDR2 SYDVKM. CDR3 protein: CASSLAASTDTQYF. The CDR3, as DNA: TGTGCCAGCAGTTTAGCTGCTAGCACAGATACGCAGTATTTT.

This chain uses TRBV9 with TRBJ2-1; the D gene is possibly TRBD1 (6 bases). Looked up from germline, CDR1 is SGDLS and CDR2 is YYNGEE. This CDR3 spans 15 amino acids. Deletions cut 0 bases from V and 2 bases from J, with 9 bases between. In DNA form, the CDR3 reads TGTGCCAGCAGCGTAGAACAGGGCACCTACAATGAGCAGTTCTTC. As protein: CASSVEQGTYNEQFF.

V and J are TRBV6-2 or TRBV6-3 and TRBJ2-7; 8 bases map to TRBD1. Germline CDR1 is MNHEY and CDR2 is SVGEGT. The CDR3 consists of 13 residues. V was pared by 4 bases and J by 3 bases, with 2 bases of the junction left unmatched. The CDR3 spells CASSWTGFYEQYF. The CDR3 DNA reads as TGTGCCAGCAGTTGGACAGGGTTCTACGAGCAGTACTTC.

The chain joins TRBV12-3 or TRBV12-4 to TRBJ2-3; D remains unclear. The CDR3 runs 13 residues. Trimming took off 3 bases at V and 2 bases at J, with 6 bases between the two ends. The CDR3 loop reads CASSFAHTDTQYF. The CDR3 nucleotides are TGTGCCAGCAGTTTTGCCCACACAGATACGCAGTATTTT.

The V and J genes are TRBV3-1 (or the pseudogene TRBV3-2) and TRBJ1-1, with 8 bases lining up with TRBD1. Germline-derived CDR1 and CDR2 are LGHDT and YNNKEL (reference sequence). The CDR3 totals 14 residues. Trimming took 0 bases from V and 5 from J; bases not matched to a gene: 2. CDR3 sequence reads: CASSQEQGGTEAFF. Written as DNA, the CDR3 is TGTGCCAGCAGCCAAGAACAGGGGGGGACTGAAGCTTTCTTT.

This clone was counted a single time. J is TRBJ2-1 and V is TRBV9; D is tentatively TRBD1 or TRBD2 (5 bases each). CDR3 length equals 16 residues. The V and J ends lost 1 base and 9 bases respectively, with 20 bases between them. CDR1 is SGDLS and CDR2 is YYNGEE in the germline V gene. The CDR3 protein is CASSVKGKGSESEQFF. CDR3 nucleotides: TGTGCCAGCAGCGTAAAGGGAAAGGGGAGCGAATCTGAGCAGTTCTTC.

The V call is TRBV28, the J call TRBJ1-3; the D is unclear. The V end was cut by 7 bases, the J end by 5 bases, with 6 bases between. The CDR3 has 11 residues. The V gene's germline CDR1 is MDHEN and CDR2 SYDVKM. The CDR3: CASTNRNTIYF. The CDR3 DNA reads TGTGCCAGCACTAACCGAAACACCATATATTTT.

This clone came up a few times. The chain combines TRBV4-1 with TRBJ2-3, with 16 bases fitting TRBD2. The CDR3 covers 20 residues. Germline trimming cut 3 bases from V and 4 bases from J; bases unmatched to any gene: 13. Germline assignment: CDR1 MGHRA and CDR2 YSYEKL. The CDR3 nucleotides read TGCGCCAGCAGCCACCCCGGGACTAGCGGGGGGGCCCGCCCCCCAGATACGCAGTATTTT. This gives the protein CASSHPGTSGGARPPDTQYF.

This clone was detected only a few times. The rearrangement links TRBV3-1 (or the pseudogene TRBV3-2) to TRBJ2-1; TRBD2 agrees at 11 bases. V lost 4 bases to trimming and J lost 5 bases; unmatched junction nucleotides: 7. CDR1 and CDR2 from the germline V gene are LGHDT and YNNKEL (reference sequence). CDR3 length: 16 amino acids. The CDR3 coding sequence is TGTGCCAGCAGCCCATTACTAGCGGGGGTTAACAATGAGCAGTTCTTC. Translating it yields CASSPLLAGVNNEQFF.

The chain couples TRBV6-2 or TRBV6-3 to TRBJ2-3; the match to TRBD2 covers 10 bases. J was trimmed by 1 base and V by 4 bases; bases with no gene match: 8. The CDR3 has 17 residues. The germline CDR1 and CDR2 sequences are MNHEY and SVGEGT. This CDR3 reads CASSSSGGAPGTDTQYF. Here the CDR3 DNA reads TGTGCCAGCAGTTCGAGCGGGGGGGCCCCGGGCACAGATACGCAGTATTTT.